This entry features one TCR beta chain sequence. Its antigen remains unidentified. Data came from immunoSEQ multiplex PCR; TCRdb stores just in-frame clones and leaves some out. This sample has fewer than 250,000 clones, with roughly 82% found just once. Trimming stripped 0 bases from V and 13 bases from J, with 17 bases between. The CDR3 consists of 13 residues. CDR1 SGHDT and CDR2 YYEEEE come from the germline V gene. These data are taken from a study of cytomegalovirus exposure and HLA in healthy donors. Overall study findings and caveats: The authors listed around 150 TCR beta chains as cytomegalovirus-associated. Most TCR sequences proved rare, with some public TCRs found in many donors.

This TCR was sampled from a woman aged 18-30 years in good health and CMV-seronegative. The sequenced sample consisted of PBMCs. This chain connects TRBV5-6 to TRBJ2-7; unclear D gene. The CDR3 is CASSLDRSPRQYF. The CDR3 DNA sequence: TGTGCCAGCAGCTTGGACAGATCCCCCCGGCAATACTTC.